Given below is one T cell receptor (beta chain) in context. The antigen remains undetermined. Starting material of roughly 0.45 ug total RNA yielded TCR beta cDNA via a constant-region primer. Generation of the TCR beta libraries relied on three nested multiplex PCR rounds using slightly modified ARM-PCR. PCR rounds one and two used TRBV1-TRBV30 forward primers with a C-beta reverse primer for 10 cycles each. One entry per CDR3 protein results from TCRdb running MiXCR on the multiplex PCR reads. The table shows 310,000 or so distinct CDR3 sequences, with almost 60% occurring only once. The study extracted blood RNA from unsorted whole blood and also extracted germline DNA. This sample is drawn from a study of tumor-infiltrating lymphocytes in primary liver carcinoma. Findings and caveats of the study: Samples were bulk unsorted, so CD4+ and CD8+ repertoires were not compared.

The CDR3 runs 16 residues. The V segment lost 2 bases and the J segment 3 bases; nucleotides outside the gene matches: 7. Germline lookup yields CDR1 MNHNY and CDR2 SVGAGI (reference sequence). The chain couples TRBV6-6 to TRBJ1-5, with TRBD1 matching over 7 bases. The material sequenced was peripheral blood. This clonotype was sampled from a woman in her twenties or thirties with primary liver carcinoma and hepatitis B virus infection. CDR3 loop: CASSYGRGLNNQPQHF. CDR3 sequence (DNA): TGTGCCAGCAGTTACGGGAGGGGGCTAAACAATCAGCCCCAGCATTTT.